A selection of T cell receptor beta chains follows, all from one sample in a study of regulatory T cells in long-lasting Graves disease. TCRdb recomputed calls from the multiplex PCR reads with MiXCR, one row per CDR3 protein. The sample has hundreds of thousands of distinct CDR3 sequences, about a sixth seen once. A further study also used this sample, focusing on T cells in Graves' hyperthyroidism and ophthalmopathy.

The sequencing here drew on peripheral blood mononuclear cells (PBMCs), taken at new diagnosis, from a patient treated with antithyroid drugs. These receptors were taken from a man between 40 and 49 years old with Graves disease. Both conserved end residues are part of each CDR3. Fields, in order: D gene, J gene, V gene, clone size, CDR3 DNA, CDR3 protein. A D gene is named only where the DNA matches it firmly. Expanded clones get a size class; other rows say once, few or many, or leave the size out.

TRBD2 | TRBJ2-5 | TRBV20-1 | many | TGCAGTGCTCGGGAGGGAGAGACCCAGTACTTC | CSAREGETQYF
. | TRBJ2-7 | TRBV9 | few | TGTGCCAGCAGCGTAGCCCTTGACAGATCCTACGAGCAGTACTTC | CASSVALDRSYEQYF
. | TRBJ1-1 | TRBV5-1 | . | TGCGCCAGCAGCTTGGGGGTTAATTCGGGAATCACTGAAGCTTTCTTT | CASSLGVNSGITEAFF
. | TRBJ2-1 | TRBV3-1 | many | TGTGCCAGCAGCCCTCCGTATTACAATGAGCAGTTCTTC | CASSPPYYNEQFF
. | TRBJ1-6 | TRBV5-1 | many | TGCGCCAGCAGCTGGGACCGAACAGTCAACTATAATTCACCCCTCCACTTT | CASSWDRTVNYNSPLHF
. | TRBJ2-5 | TRBV2 | many | TGTGCCAGCAGCCCTGACTCCGCCCAAGAGACCCAGTACTTC | CASSPDSAQETQYF
. | TRBJ2-7 | TRBV7-9 | many | TGTGCCAGCAGCAATAGGGCAGGGGGGCTCTACGAGCAGTACTTC | CASSNRAGGLYEQYF
TRBD1 | TRBJ1-6 | TRBV7-3 | . | TGTGCCAGCAGCCCCCGGCCAGGGGGCGGGTCACCCCTCCACTTT | CASSPRPGGGSPLHF
. | TRBJ2-6 | TRBV30 | many | TGTGCCTGGAGTGTGGGCACGGCCAACGTCCTGACTTTC | CAWSVGTANVLTF
. | TRBJ2-7 | TRBV15 | . | TGTGCCACCAGCAGAGAAAGGGGTAACTCCTACGAGCAGTACTTC | CATSRERGNSYEQYF
TRBD2 | TRBJ2-5 | TRBV7-7 | many | TGTGCTAGCAGCAGCTCCGGGACTAGAGTAGAGACCCAGTACTTC | CASSSSGTRVETQYF
. | TRBJ2-2 | TRBV18 | many | TGTGCCAGCTCACACAAACAGGGATTCGGGGAGCTGTTTTTT | CASSHKQGFGELFF
. | TRBJ1-3 | TRBV6-1 | . | TGTGCCAGCAGGAGAACAGGGAACCAAAACACCATATATTTT | CASRRTGNQNTIYF
. | TRBJ2-2 | TRBV7-6 | many | TGTGCCAGCAGCCTTCTTCGGCGCACGGGGCCTATCACCGGGGAGCTGTTTTTT | CASSLLRRTGPITGELFF
. | TRBJ2-7 | TRBV10-3 | . | TGTGCCATCAGGGACCGACAGATCCCCTACGAGCAGTACTTC | CAIRDRQIPYEQYF
TRBD1 | TRBJ2-7 | TRBV7-2 | many | TGTGCCAGCAGCTTGGGGGCCGGGACAGGCCTCTACGAGCAGTACTTC | CASSLGAGTGLYEQYF
. | TRBJ2-1 | TRBV6-5 | . | TGTGCCAGCAGTTACGATTTCGCACCGGGCAATGAGCAGTTCTTC | CASSYDFAPGNEQFF
TRBD1 | TRBJ1-6 | TRBV3-1 | many | TGTGCCAGCAGCCCCCGGGACAGGGGTACTTCACCCCTCCACTTT | CASSPRDRGTSPLHF
. | TRBJ2-1 | TRBV20-1 | many | TGCAGTGCTACCCGTCCCGGGGGCAATGAGCAGTTCTTC | CSATRPGGNEQFF
. | TRBJ1-2 | TRBV2 | many | TGTGCCAGCAGTGAACGCCTGCGTGGCTACACCTTC | CASSERLRGYTF
TRBD1 | TRBJ2-7 | TRBV5-1 | . | TGCGCCAGCAGCGGGGGGACAGGGCGCTACTACGAGCAGTACTTC | CASSGGTGRYYEQYF
TRBD1 | TRBJ1-1 | TRBV11-3 | many | TGTGCCAGCAGCTTAGGTCAAGGACAGGGGACGACTGAAGCTTTCTTT | CASSLGQGQGTTEAFF
. | TRBJ2-5 | TRBV18 | many | TGTGCCAGCTCACCACAGAGAACGGAGACCCAGTACTTC | CASSPQRTETQYF
. | TRBJ1-4 | TRBV11-3 | many | TGTGCCAGCAGCTACGGGACCCGCGATGAAAAACTGTTTTTT | CASSYGTRDEKLFF
. | TRBJ2-5 | TRBV5-1 | . | TGCGCCAGCAGCGCACCCCGGGACGGAATTTCGGAGACCCAGTACTTC | CASSAPRDGISETQYF
. | TRBJ2-3 | TRBV10-3 | many | TGTGCCATCAGTGTATCGGGGGCCACAGATACGCAGTATTTT | CAISVSGATDTQYF
TRBD1 | TRBJ1-1 | TRBV3-1 | many | TGTGCCAGCAGCGCGACAGGGAGATGGGCTGAAGCTTTCTTT | CASSATGRWAEAFF
TRBD2 | TRBJ2-3 | TRBV5-1 | many | TGCGCCAGCAGCTTGGACTCGGCGGGGGGGTCAGATACGCAGTATTTT | CASSLDSAGGSDTQYF
. | TRBJ1-5 | TRBV18 | many | TGTGCCAGCTCACCGCAGGGAGGGGATCAGCCCCAGCATTTT | CASSPQGGDQPQHF
TRBD1 | TRBJ2-3 | TRBV27 | many | TGTGCCAGCAAGCGACAGGGGCCAACAGATACGCAGTATTTT | CASKRQGPTDTQYF
. | TRBJ2-1 | TRBV9 | . | TGTGCCAGCAGCTCCCACCCCGTGACAGGAGGGGCCTACAATGAGCAGTTCTTC | CASSSHPVTGGAYNEQFF
TRBD1 | TRBJ1-4 | TRBV20-1 | many | TGCAGTGCTAGATCAGGACAGGGGGATGAAAAACTGTTTTTT | CSARSGQGDEKLFF
. | TRBJ2-7 | TRBV20-1 | . | TGCAGTGCTAGAGATCAGGGTTACGAGCAGTACTTC | CSARDQGYEQYF
TRBD2 | TRBJ2-1 | TRBV2 | . | TGTGCCAGCAGCCCGGGACTAGCGCTCTACAATGAGCAGTTCTTC | CASSPGLALYNEQFF
. | TRBJ1-4 | TRBV5-5 | many | TGTGCCAGCAGCTTGGGAGGGTGGCAAGAAAAACTGTTTTTT | CASSLGGWQEKLFF
. | TRBJ1-5 | TRBV18 | many | TGTGCCAGCTCACTAACAGGGCGAGATCAGCCCCAGCATTTT | CASSLTGRDQPQHF
. | TRBJ1-3 | TRBV6-1 | . | TGTGCCAGCGGTACGACAGCCAGGGCTTGGAACACCATATATTTT | CASGTTARAWNTIYF
. | TRBJ2-7 | TRBV5-1 | many | TGCGCCAGCAGCTTGGTCAGCTACGAGCAGTACTTC | CASSLVSYEQYF
. | TRBJ2-1 | TRBV29-1 | many | TGCAGCGTTGCCGATCCGAGTAGGACACCCTACAATGAGCAGTTCTTC | CSVADPSRTPYNEQFF
TRBD2 | TRBJ2-5 | TRBV7-9 | many | TGTGCCAGCAGCTCTGCGGGGACTACCTTCGAGACCCAGTACTTC | CASSSAGTTFETQYF
. | TRBJ2-2 | TRBV28 | few | TGTGCCACCTTGGCCGGATTCGCGAACACCGGGGAGCTGTTTTTT | CATLAGFANTGELFF
TRBD2 | TRBJ2-3 | TRBV5-1 | many | TGCGCCAGCAGCTACGGGCGGGGGGCGGCCGCAGATACGCAGTATTTT | CASSYGRGAAADTQYF
. | TRBJ2-2 | TRBV30 | many | TGTGCCTGGAGTGACGCGAACACCGGGGAGCTGTTTTTT | CAWSDANTGELFF
TRBD2 | TRBJ2-3 | TRBV20-1 | many | TGCAGTGCTCCTCTAGCGGGGGGATTGACAGATACGCAGTATTTT | CSAPLAGGLTDTQYF
TRBD1 | TRBJ1-4 | TRBV5-4 | few | TGTGCCAGCAGCTCCAGACAGGGCGCGAATGAAAAACTGTTTTTT | CASSSRQGANEKLFF